This T cell receptor beta chain was profiled in a study of cytomegalovirus exposure and HLA in healthy donors (dated by TCRdb to 2015 to 2018). Regarding the complete study: An earlier analysis of approximately 550 of the donors reported approximately 300 Gb of sequence data and approximately 110 million unique TCR beta sequences from about 179 million T cells. Using immunosequencing, the study profiled T cell repertoires from roughly 650 subjects and related those repertoires to cytomegalovirus serostatus. In the later analysis, no new phenotypic data were used to find candidate immune exposures; instead, reliance was placed on TCR beta sequences and their occurrence across donors. To predict cytomegalovirus infection status, the study combined high-throughput TCR immunosequencing, statistical association of individual TCRs with disease status, and machine learning. About five DR-DQ haplotypes were handled as single units for association and clustering, since linkage in the cohort was strong. In an earlier analysis of 500 to 650 of the donors, high-throughput TCR beta sequencing was used to judge whether each TCR beta V gene segment behaved as functional or pseudogenic. The aim of the study was to test whether cataloging public T cell receptors could identify signatures of past pathogen exposure. About 280 gigabases of sequencing data and approximately 85 million unique TCR sequences were included in an early release covering 500 to 750 HLA-typed donors. The number of donors typed differed by locus, with about 629-640 for A, B, C, DRB1 and DQB1, around 500 for DQA1, 606 for DPA1, and some 470 for DPB1. In addition to the first cohort of hundreds of subjects, a separate validation cohort of 130 or so different subjects was used. A later genetic analysis took genome-wide SNP genotypes for about 65% of the 666 donors and used that subset as a discovery cohort. Among the roughly 380 genotyped donors, 75% to 90% belonged to the genetic ancestry cluster associated with self-reported Caucasian donors. Across some 400 genotyped donors of the cohort, an average of about 240,000 unique TCR beta nucleotide sequences per donor were sequenced, and approximately 17% of those sequences were non-productive. Donor age, sex, ethnicity and CMV serostatus were compiled alongside the repertoire data. In a later analysis, previously published TCR beta repertoires from several hundred donors were re-analyzed and high-resolution HLA genotyping was added so that TCR occurrence patterns could be studied. HLA typing included class I and class II loci at four-digit resolution. All discovery cohort repertoires had been generated using a single sequencing platform. The investigation overall reported the following: While some public TCRs were present in many individuals, most TCR sequences turned up only very rarely across donors. The classifier was reported to diagnose cytomegalovirus status with high specificity and sensitivity in both the original cohort and the validation cohort. Because some donors lacked HLA typing at each locus, the association tests relied only on the typed subset. Compared with equally common non-associated chains, HLA-associated TCR beta chains in a later analysis were more clonally expanded and had lower generation probabilities. Some IMGT-functional V segments, including TRBV6-2 and TRBV6-3, could not be told apart with the 87-base-pair reads, so those segments were excluded. A cluster of highly shared sequence variants was judged likely to be a technical artifact of the sequencing pipeline. The presence/absence analyses assumed that sequencing depth was roughly uniform across donors, and that assumption may not be true. Correlated functional status among segregating V segments might reflect linkage disequilibrium, but an unknown experimental factor could not be ruled out. The earlier analysis of almost 600 of the donors excluded 15 to 20 rarely observed V segments, including chromosome 9 orphons, because counts were too low. A further reported finding was that TCR beta sequences accurately predicted the HLA-A and HLA-B alleles for most subjects in the first cohort. A later analysis associated 15,000 to 20,000 TCR beta sequences with specific HLA alleles at a false discovery rate of 0.05. An association between a missense DCLRE1C variant and V-gene and J-gene trimming of TCR beta chains was found in a later genetic analysis and replicated in an independent cohort. The authors suggested that the approach could potentially be generalized to other disease states and immunological phenotypes. A later analysis found that most CMV-associated TCR beta chains appeared HLA-restricted, with HLA associations seemingly driven largely by CMV exposure. In a later analysis, the rate of TCR association differed among HLA loci, with DRB1 alleles having the most associated TCRs and HLA-C alleles having the fewest. In this cohort, only TCR beta chains were sequenced, and detectable features were limited by the absence of alpha or paired-chain data. The only immune exposure information available for the cohort was CMV serostatus. Compared with the roughly 700-donor mean, donors in an Asian-associated ancestry cluster had fewer N-insertions in productive TCRs, according to a later genetic analysis. Broadly in line with IMGT annotations, most TCR beta V segments showed up in productive rearrangements about 87% or about 30% of the time in an earlier analysis of around 550 of the donors. According to a later analysis, parvovirus B19, influenza, CMV and Epstein-Barr virus appeared linked to several top co-occurrence clusters. Three of the identified cytomegalovirus-associated TCR beta chains were confirmed in vitro to be specific for cytomegalovirus antigens. The study listed 150 to 200 TCR beta chains as associated with cytomegalovirus. Assigning TCR associations to individual alleles was difficult when HLA alleles, especially DR and DQ, strongly co-occurred.

In its sample, this clone was seen once. The target of this receptor is not known. Per-nucleotide qualities are absent, and no much larger clonotype sits a single base away. The germline V gene specifies LGHNA as CDR1 and YNFKEQ as CDR2. Relative to germline, V is missing 0 bases and J is missing 8 bases, with 14 bases of the junction outside any gene match. The CDR3 starts with the cysteine, ends with the phenylalanine, and has 17 residues. CDR3 DNA is the only sequence kept; it has 51 bases, read in frame from the first base. Library preparation was by the immunoSEQ multiplex PCR assay. For the multiplex PCR, a mixture combining 60 forward primers for TCR Vbeta segments and 13 reverse primers for TCR Jbeta segments was used. The CDR3 region of rearranged TCR beta genes was amplified from genomic DNA with a multiplex PCR assay. The amplified TCR beta libraries were sequenced on the Illumina HiSeq System as 87-base-pair reads. On the authors' methods: A later analysis tallied roughly 78 million unique TCR beta chains across the 666 repertoires, and approximately 11 million of those chains were shared by two or more donors. Raw reads were error-corrected and collapsed into unique sequences with a nearest-neighbor algorithm that merged closely related sequences to remove PCR and sequencing errors. To assign V, D and J gene segments, CDR3 sequences were aligned to IMGT reference sequences. For a sequence to be retained, a match of at least six nucleotides to both a V gene segment and a J gene segment was required. A rearrangement counted as productive if the CDR3 had no stop codons and remained in frame with V and J, and every other rearrangement counted as non-productive. Following IMGT convention, CDR3 was defined as the stretch from the second conserved V-encoded cysteine up to the conserved J-encoded phenylalanine. In an earlier analysis of around 540 of the donors, sequences lacking an unambiguous match to a single V gene segment were excluded. An earlier analysis of fewer than 750 of the donors classified V segments as functional when productive rearrangements were above 56.7% and as segregating when the standard deviation between donors was above 5%. A statistical classification framework was developed to diagnose cytomegalovirus status using the catalog of TCR beta chain sequences. In a later analysis, TCR nucleotide sequences were compared against IMGT/GENE-DB human TR gene sequences so that V and J genes could be assigned. In a later analysis, CDR3 sequences and most-parsimonious VDJ recombination scenarios were assigned using the TCRdist pipeline. In a later analysis, each TCR beta chain was defined by its CDR3 amino acid sequence together with its V-gene family, and reads lacking a unique V-gene family were excluded. A later analysis removed several hundred highly shared, low-generation-probability nucleotide sequences to deal with suspected cross-contamination and a sequencing artifact. In a later analysis, a clonal expansion index was calculated for each public chain from normalized within-repertoire ranks of inferred template counts. In a later analysis, generation probabilities were computed using a VDJ recombination model fitted to out-of-frame rearrangements, and the results were checked against IGoR. A later analysis scored TCR-TCR, TCR-HLA and TCR-CMV co-occurrence with hypergeometric tests, applying a repertoire-size bias correction to TCR pairs. In a later analysis, false discovery rates were estimated by permuting HLA or CMV assignments 20 times. In a later analysis, co-occurring TCRs were grouped using DBSCAN, and TCRdist sequence similarity was added for clustering within HLA-allele-positive subsets. Repertoires with fewer than 30,000 or more than 120,000 public chains were left out of co-occurrence clustering, as were four to six repertoires with anomalous nucleotide sharing. TCRdb took over this immuneACCESS table, retaining in-frame rearrangements with V and J assigned. Such tables are incomplete; in checked studies, under half of the missing clones stem from an unresolved V gene, and the remainder is unexplained. From that table come the V and J calls and clone size; the DNA was used to work out D and trimming. This sample holds 70,000 to 95,000 clones; roughly four fifths were observed only once. The ten largest clones take up 1.5% to 2% of the sample.

In total, roughly 670 healthy bone marrow donors made up the cohort. At the time of sampling, every cohort member was nominally healthy, though immune exposures that went unrecorded were likely present. The donor tested CMV seronegative, placing the donor among the 352 seronegative members of the cohort. Each donor provided a peripheral blood sample, and peripheral blood mononuclear cells were used for TCR beta sequencing. Genomic DNA extraction from the blood cell samples was performed with the Qiagen DNeasy Blood Extraction Kit. This sequence uses TRBV4-2 and TRBJ1-2; 8 bases in the middle match TRBD1. This receptor was taken from a woman in her twenties or thirties in good health and CMV-seronegative. Sequencing used PBMCs. DNA sequence: TGTGCCAGCAGCCAAGAGGGACAGGCTCAACAACTATGGGGCTACACCTTC. This codes for CASSQEGQAQQLWGYTF.